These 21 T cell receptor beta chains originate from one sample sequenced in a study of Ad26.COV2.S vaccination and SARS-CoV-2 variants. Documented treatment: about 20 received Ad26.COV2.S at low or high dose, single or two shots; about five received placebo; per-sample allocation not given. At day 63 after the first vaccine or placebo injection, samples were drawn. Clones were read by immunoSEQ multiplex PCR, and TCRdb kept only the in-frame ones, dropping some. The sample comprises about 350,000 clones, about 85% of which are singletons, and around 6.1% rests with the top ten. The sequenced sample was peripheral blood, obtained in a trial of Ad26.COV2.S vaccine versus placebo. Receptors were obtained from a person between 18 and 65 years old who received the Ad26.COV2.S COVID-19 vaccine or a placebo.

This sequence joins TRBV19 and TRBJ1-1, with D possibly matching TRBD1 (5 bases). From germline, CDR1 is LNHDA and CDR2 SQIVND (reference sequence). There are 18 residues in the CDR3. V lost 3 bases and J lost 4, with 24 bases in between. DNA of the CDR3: TGTGCCAGTAGTATGGAGGGTCTTAGGCGTAAAGGGGCCACTGAAGCTTTCTTT. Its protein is CASSMEGLRRKGATEAFF.

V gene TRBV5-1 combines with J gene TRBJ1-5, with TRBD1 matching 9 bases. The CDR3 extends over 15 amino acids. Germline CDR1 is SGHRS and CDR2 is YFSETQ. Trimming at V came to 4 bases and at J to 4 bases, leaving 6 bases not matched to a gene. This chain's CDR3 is CASSRDGTGNQPQHF. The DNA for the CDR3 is TGCGCCAGCAGCCGAGACGGGACAGGGAATCAGCCCCAGCATTTT.

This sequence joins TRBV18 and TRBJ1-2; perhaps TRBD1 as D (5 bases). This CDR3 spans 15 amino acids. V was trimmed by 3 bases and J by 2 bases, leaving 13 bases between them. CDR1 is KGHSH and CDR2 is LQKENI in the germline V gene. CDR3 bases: TGTGCCAGCTCACCCTTTGACAGACAGAACTATGGCTACACCTTC. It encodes CASSPFDRQNYGYTF.

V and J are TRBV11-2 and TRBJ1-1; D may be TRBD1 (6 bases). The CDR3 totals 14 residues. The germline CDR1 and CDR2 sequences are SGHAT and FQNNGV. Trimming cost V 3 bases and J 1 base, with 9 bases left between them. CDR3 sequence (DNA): TGTGCCAGCAGCTTCCAGGGACAGAACACTGAAGCTTTCTTT. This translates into CASSFQGQNTEAFF.

CDR3 region: CASSQLGGAGTRRYEQYF. The CDR3 DNA sequence: TGCGCCAGCAGCCAATTGGGCGGCGCCGGGACCAGGAGATACGAGCAGTACTTC. V gene TRBV4-3 combines with J gene TRBJ2-7; D assignment may be TRBD1 or TRBD2 (5 bases each). The CDR3 sequence is 18 residues long. Germline V lookup: CDR1 LGHNA, CDR2 YSLEER. Trimming stripped 2 bases from V and 4 bases from J, with 24 bases between.

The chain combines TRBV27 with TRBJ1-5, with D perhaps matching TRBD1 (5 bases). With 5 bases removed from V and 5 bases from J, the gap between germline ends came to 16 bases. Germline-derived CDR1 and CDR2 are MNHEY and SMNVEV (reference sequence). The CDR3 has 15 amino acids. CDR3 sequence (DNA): TGTGCCAGCAGTCGGGGGTGGGCAGGAGATCAGCCCCAGCATTTT. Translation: CASSRGWAGDQPQHF.

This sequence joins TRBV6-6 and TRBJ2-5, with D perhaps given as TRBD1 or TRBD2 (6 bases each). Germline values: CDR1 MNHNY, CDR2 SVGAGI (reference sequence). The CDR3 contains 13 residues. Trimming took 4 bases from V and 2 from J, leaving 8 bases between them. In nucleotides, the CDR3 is TGTGCCAGCAGTTGGAGGGGGCAAGAGACCCAGTACTTC. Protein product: CASSWRGQETQYF.

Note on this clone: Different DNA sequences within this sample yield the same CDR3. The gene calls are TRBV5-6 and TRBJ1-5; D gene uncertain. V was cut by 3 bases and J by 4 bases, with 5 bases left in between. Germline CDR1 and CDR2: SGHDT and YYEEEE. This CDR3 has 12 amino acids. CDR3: CASSSPNQPQHF. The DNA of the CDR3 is TGTGCCAGCAGCTCGCCTAATCAGCCCCAGCATTTT.

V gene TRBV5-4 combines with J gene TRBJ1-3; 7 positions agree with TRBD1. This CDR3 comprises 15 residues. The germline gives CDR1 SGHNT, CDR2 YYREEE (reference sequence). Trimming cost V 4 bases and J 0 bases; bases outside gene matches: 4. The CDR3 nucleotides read TGTGCCAGCAGCAGGGACAGACCCTCTGGAAACACCATATATTTT. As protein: CASSRDRPSGNTIYF.

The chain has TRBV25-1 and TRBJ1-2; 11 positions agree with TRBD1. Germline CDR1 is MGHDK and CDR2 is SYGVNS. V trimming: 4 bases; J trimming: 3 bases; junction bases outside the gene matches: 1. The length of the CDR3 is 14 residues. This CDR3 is CASSVGQGDYGYTF. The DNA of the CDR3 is TGTGCCAGCAGTGTGGGACAGGGGGACTATGGCTACACCTTC.

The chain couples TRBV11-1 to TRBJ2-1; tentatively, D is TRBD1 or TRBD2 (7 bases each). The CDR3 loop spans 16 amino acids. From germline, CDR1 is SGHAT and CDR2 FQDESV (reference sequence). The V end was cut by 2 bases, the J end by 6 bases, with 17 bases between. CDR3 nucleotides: TGTGCCAGCAGCTTAAGGGGGCGGGAGTACGGCAATGAGCAGTTCTTC. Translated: CASSLRGREYGNEQFF. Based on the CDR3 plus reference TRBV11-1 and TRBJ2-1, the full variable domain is EAEVAQSPRYKITEKSQAVAFWCDPISGHATLYWYRQILGQGPELLVQFQDESVVDDSQLPKDRFSAERLKGVDSTLKIQPAELGDSAMYLCASSLRGREYGNEQFFGPGTRLTVL.

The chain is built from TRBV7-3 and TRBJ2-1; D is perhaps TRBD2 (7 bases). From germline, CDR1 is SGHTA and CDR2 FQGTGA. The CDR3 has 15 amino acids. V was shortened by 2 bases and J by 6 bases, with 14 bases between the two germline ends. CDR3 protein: CASSLWAGALNEQFF. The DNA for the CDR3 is TGTGCCAGCAGCTTATGGGCGGGGGCCCTCAATGAGCAGTTCTTC.

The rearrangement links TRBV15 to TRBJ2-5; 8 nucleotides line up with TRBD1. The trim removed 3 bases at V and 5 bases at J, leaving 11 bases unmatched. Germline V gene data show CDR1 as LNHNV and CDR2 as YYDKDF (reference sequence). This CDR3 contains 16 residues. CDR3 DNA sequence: TGTGCCACCAGCAGTGCCCTGACAGGGGTCCTTGAGACCCAGTACTTC. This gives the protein CATSSALTGVLETQYF. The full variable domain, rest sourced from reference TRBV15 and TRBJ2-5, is DAMVIQNPRYQVTQFGKPVTLSCSQTLNHNVMYWYQQKSSQAPKLLFHYYDKDFNNEADTPDNFQSRRPNTSFCFLDIRSPGLGDTAMYLCATSSALTGVLETQYFGPGTRLLVL.

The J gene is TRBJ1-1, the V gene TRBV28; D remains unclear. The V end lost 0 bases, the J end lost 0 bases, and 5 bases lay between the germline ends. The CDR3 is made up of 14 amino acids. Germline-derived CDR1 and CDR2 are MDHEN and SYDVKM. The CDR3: CASSLWDLNTEAFF. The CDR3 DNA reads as TGTGCCAGCAGTTTATGGGACTTGAACACTGAAGCTTTCTTT.

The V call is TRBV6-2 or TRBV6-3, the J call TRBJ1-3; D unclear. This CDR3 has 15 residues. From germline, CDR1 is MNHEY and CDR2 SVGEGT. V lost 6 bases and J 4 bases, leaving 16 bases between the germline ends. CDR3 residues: CASSSDRAWGNTIYF. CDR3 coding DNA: TGTGCCAGCAGCTCAGACCGCGCCTGGGGAAACACCATATATTTT.

DNA for the CDR3: TGTGCCATCAGTGATCCAACCACGCATAGTAACTATGGCTACACCTTC. Translation gives CAISDPTTHSNYGYTF. The rearrangement joins TRBV10-3 to TRBJ1-2, with unresolved D. Per germline, CDR1 ENHRY and CDR2 SYGVKD. The CDR3 is 16 residues long. The V gene lost 3 bases and the J gene lost 1 base, with 15 bases spanning the gap.

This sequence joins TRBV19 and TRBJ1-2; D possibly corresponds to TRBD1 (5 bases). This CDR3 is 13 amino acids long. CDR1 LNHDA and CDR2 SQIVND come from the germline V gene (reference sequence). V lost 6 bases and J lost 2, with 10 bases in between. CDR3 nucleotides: TGTGCCAGTAGAGGGGTTGGGAACTATGGCTACACCTTC. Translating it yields CASRGVGNYGYTF.

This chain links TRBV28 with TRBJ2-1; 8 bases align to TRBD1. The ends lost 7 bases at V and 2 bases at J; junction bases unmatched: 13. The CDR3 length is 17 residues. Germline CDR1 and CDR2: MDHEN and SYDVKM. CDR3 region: CASIGQGAFIPYNEQFF. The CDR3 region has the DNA TGTGCCAGCATTGGGCAGGGGGCATTCATCCCCTACAATGAGCAGTTCTTC.

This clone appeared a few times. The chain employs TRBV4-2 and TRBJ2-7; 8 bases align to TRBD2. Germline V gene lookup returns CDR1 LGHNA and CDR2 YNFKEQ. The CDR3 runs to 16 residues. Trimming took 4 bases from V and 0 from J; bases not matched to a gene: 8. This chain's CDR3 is CASSRGASGRSYEQYF. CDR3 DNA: TGTGCCAGCAGCCGTGGCGCTAGCGGGCGCTCCTACGAGCAGTACTTC.

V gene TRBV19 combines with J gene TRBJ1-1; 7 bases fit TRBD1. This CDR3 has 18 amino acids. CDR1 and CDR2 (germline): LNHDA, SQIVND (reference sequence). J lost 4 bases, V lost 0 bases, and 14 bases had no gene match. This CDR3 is CASSIDEVNRGGLTEAFF. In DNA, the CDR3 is TGTGCCAGTAGTATAGATGAGGTCAACAGGGGAGGACTCACTGAAGCTTTCTTT.

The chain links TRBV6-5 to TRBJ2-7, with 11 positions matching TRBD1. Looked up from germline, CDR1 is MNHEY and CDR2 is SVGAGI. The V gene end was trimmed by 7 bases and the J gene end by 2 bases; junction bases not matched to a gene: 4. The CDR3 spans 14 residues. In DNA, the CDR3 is TGTGCCAGCACCGAGGGACAGGGGGCCTACGAGCAGTACTTC. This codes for CASTEGQGAYEQYF.